The text below deals with one T cell receptor beta chain. Here immunoSEQ multiplex PCR was the method, and the copy in TCRdb shows in-frame clones only, minus some. Of some 250,000 clones listed, approximately 85% are singletons. This entry is derived from a study of blood T cell repertoires in COVID-19. Turning to the study itself: The United States, Italy and Spain provided the acute and convalescent COVID-19 samples.

V dropped 7 bases and J dropped 6 bases, with 16 bases sitting between them. CDR3 size: 14 residues. Germline V gene lookup returns CDR1 LNHDA and CDR2 SQIVND (reference sequence). J is TRBJ1-5 and V is TRBV19, with a tentative D call TRBD1 (5 bases). The specimen was peripheral blood. The source is a woman aged 60-75 years with active or convalescent COVID-19. The CDR3 loop is CASTHMPGIQPQHF. DNA of the CDR3: TGTGCCAGTACCCATATGCCAGGGATTCAGCCCCAGCATTTT.